Each of the 27 T cell receptor beta chains below was sequenced from the same sample in a study of cytomegalovirus exposure and HLA in healthy donors. A multiplex PCR was run with 60 Vbeta primers and 13 Jbeta primers. Profiling relied on immunoSEQ multiplex PCR, and the TCRdb table lists in-frame clones only, not all of them. The repertoire holds under 200,000 clones, about four fifths seen once, with 1% in the top ten. The specimen was PBMCs. Every receptor here comes from a woman aged 50 to 60 in good health and CMV-seropositive.

This clone was counted once. The chain couples TRBV7-9 to TRBJ2-7; 11 positions agree with TRBD2. The CDR3 has 18 amino acids. Germline CDR1 is SEHNR and CDR2 is FQNEAQ (reference sequence). V dropped 8 bases and J dropped 4; count of bases not matched to a gene: 19. CDR3: CASDGRGTGTSGIYEQYF. The CDR3 nucleotides are TGTGCCAGCGACGGTCGGGGGACCGGGACTAGCGGAATTTACGAGCAGTACTTC.

This chain uses TRBV7-3 with TRBJ2-7; D not resolved. The CDR3 totals 13 residues. V lost 2 bases, J lost 3 bases, and 8 bases lay in between. From germline, CDR1 is SGHTA and CDR2 FQGTGA. CDR3: CASSLREDYEQYF. DNA of the CDR3: TGTGCCAGCAGCTTACGCGAGGACTACGAGCAGTACTTC.

The J gene is TRBJ1-5, the V gene TRBV2; 7 bases map to TRBD1. The CDR3 spans 16 residues. Germline lookup yields CDR1 SNHLY and CDR2 FYNNEI. V dropped 3 bases and J dropped 0; count of bases not matched to a gene: 5. The CDR3 loop reads CASSETGQYSNQPQHF. In DNA, the CDR3 is TGTGCCAGCAGTGAGACGGGACAGTATAGCAATCAGCCCCAGCATTTT.

This chain links TRBV6-5 with TRBJ1-6; 10 bases fit TRBD1. After removal of 6 bases from V and 7 bases from J, the junction contained 3 bases not matched to a gene. The CDR3 loop spans 14 amino acids. Germline-derived CDR1 and CDR2 are MNHEY and SVGAGI. Written as DNA, the CDR3 is TGTGCCAGCAGCCGACAGGGGGCGAATTCACCCCTCCACTTT. It encodes CASSRQGANSPLHF.

The V call is TRBV5-1, the J call TRBJ2-1; TRBD2 agrees at 10 bases. The trim removed 5 bases at V and 5 bases at J, leaving 13 bases unmatched. Germline CDR1 reads SGHRS; CDR2 reads YFSETQ. This CDR3 contains 17 residues. Here the CDR3 DNA reads TGCGCCAGCAGTTCCTGGGGAGGGACTAGCGCGGACAATGAGCAGTTCTTC. This encodes CASSSWGGTSADNEQFF.

The chain couples TRBV6-1 to TRBJ2-5; 7 positions agree with TRBD1. The J call may not be correct, given that the DNA end is closer to TRBJ2-7. CDR1 is MNHNS, CDR2 SASEGT, per germline. CDR3 length: 12 amino acids. The DNA for the CDR3 is TGTGCCAGCAGAAGGACAGGTTACGAGCAGTACTTC. Translating it yields CASRRTGYEQYF.

The chain links TRBV5-4 to TRBJ1-5; D call uncertain. Germline CDR1 SGHNT, CDR2 YYREEE (reference sequence). The CDR3 is 13 amino acids. Trimming shortened V by 4 bases and J by 0 bases, and 5 bases separated the two germline ends. The CDR3 nucleotides read TGTGCCAGCAGCACGGGTAGCAATCAGCCCCAGCATTTT. This sequence encodes CASSTGSNQPQHF. The whole variable domain, filled in from reference TRBV5-4 and TRBJ1-5, reads ETGVTQSPTHLIKTRGQQVTLRCSSQSGHNTVSWYQQALGQGPQFIFQYYREEENGRGNFPPRFSGLQFPNYSSELNVNALELDDSALYLCASSTGSNQPQHFGDGTRLSIL.

This chain connects TRBV7-2 to TRBJ1-6; maybe TRBD1 (5 bases). V was pared by 2 bases and J by 9 bases, with 14 bases between. Germline values: CDR1 SGHTA, CDR2 FQGNSA. The CDR3 has 15 residues. In DNA form, the CDR3 reads TGTGCCAGCAGCTTATGGGGACCCGGGGGTTCACCCCTCCACTTT. Translating gives CASSLWGPGGSPLHF.

The chain recombines TRBV18 with TRBJ2-1; 10 positions match TRBD2. The V gene's germline CDR1 is KGHSH and CDR2 LQKENI. V trimming: 2 bases; J trimming: 2 bases; junction bases outside the gene matches: 6. CDR3 length equals 17 residues. The CDR3 DNA sequence: TGTGCCAGCTCACCAAATTCAGCGGGGGGGACCTACAATGAGCAGTTCTTC. Residues: CASSPNSAGGTYNEQFF.

This rearrangement joins TRBV6-5 to TRBJ2-7, with 7 nucleotides matching TRBD1. This CDR3 is built from 15 residues. V was clipped by 5 bases and J by 5 bases; unmatched bases: 12. Germline lookup yields CDR1 MNHEY and CDR2 SVGAGI. Written as DNA, the CDR3 is TGTGCCAGCAGTCTCTTTGGACAGGCGGTGGACGAGCAGTACTTC. Translating gives CASSLFGQAVDEQYF.

V and J are TRBV28 and TRBJ1-5; D unresolved. The CDR3 extends over 12 amino acids. CDR1 MDHEN and CDR2 SYDVKM come from the germline V gene. Trimming took off 5 bases at V and 11 bases at J, with 13 bases between the two ends. The CDR3 region is CASSREGLSQHF. The CDR3 bases are TGTGCCAGCAGTCGGGAGGGCCTGTCCCAGCATTTT.

The V gene is TRBV5-1, the J gene TRBJ1-2; D uncertain. With 0 bases removed from V and 5 bases from J, the gap between germline ends came to 8 bases. Germline values: CDR1 SGHRS, CDR2 YFSETQ. The CDR3 has 13 residues. Here the CDR3 DNA reads TGCGCCAGCAGCTTGGGGCCAGATTATGGCTACACCTTC. Translated: CASSLGPDYGYTF.

The chain couples TRBV28 to TRBJ1-4, with unresolved D. Trimming cost V 2 bases and J 6 bases, with 7 bases left between them. Germline CDR1 and CDR2: MDHEN and SYDVKM. The CDR3 extends over 13 amino acids. The CDR3 loop reads CASSLGQDEKLFF. Here the CDR3 DNA reads TGTGCCAGCAGTTTAGGGCAGGATGAAAAACTGTTTTTT. The full variable domain, its missing parts supplied by reference TRBV28 and TRBJ1-4, is DVKVTQSSRYLVKRTGEKVFLECVQDMDHENMFWYRQDPGLGLRLIYFSYDVKMKEKGDIPEGYSVSREKKERFSLILESASTNQTSMYLCASSLGQDEKLFFGSGTQLSVL.

The rearrangement uses TRBV7-6 and TRBJ2-3, with no clear D. Between the trimmed V and J ends, which lost 5 bases and 6 bases, there was a span of 9 bases. The CDR3 sequence is 12 residues long. Germline-derived CDR1 and CDR2 are SGHVS and FNYEAQ. The CDR3 nucleotides are TGTGCCAGCAGCCCAGCCGGGGATACGCAGTATTTT. This gives the protein CASSPAGDTQYF.

This clone was seen only once. V usage is TRBV4-1 and J usage is TRBJ1-5; unclear D gene. Germline V CDR1 and CDR2: MGHRA, YSYEKL. The CDR3 has 17 residues. The V end was cut by 3 bases, the J end by 0 bases, with 15 bases between. Here the CDR3 reads CASSHGKGFYSNQPQHF. CDR3 DNA sequence: TGCGCCAGCAGCCACGGGAAGGGCTTCTATAGCAATCAGCCCCAGCATTTT.

The V call is TRBV19, the J call TRBJ2-2; D remains ambiguous. Germline CDR1 LNHDA, CDR2 SQIVND (reference sequence). The CDR3 length is 13 residues. Trimming removed 1 base from V and 5 bases from J, with 5 bases in between. The CDR3: CASSIALTGELFF. The CDR3 DNA reads TGTGCCAGTAGTATAGCACTAACCGGGGAGCTGTTTTTT.

CDR3 coding DNA: TGTGCCAGCAGTTTACAGGCAGGGATGGATGGCTACACCTTC. Its protein is CASSLQAGMDGYTF. The chain links TRBV27 to TRBJ1-2; D possibly corresponds to TRBD1 (5 bases). Germline CDR1 is MNHEY and CDR2 is SMNVEV (reference sequence). V lost 2 bases to trimming and J lost 6 bases, with 13 bases between them. The CDR3 length is 14 residues.

About this clone: The same CDR3 arises from other DNA sequences in this sample as well. The chain couples TRBV5-1 to TRBJ1-5; 8 bases match TRBD1. With 4 bases clipped from V and 4 bases from J, the junction kept 4 bases outside the gene matches. Germline V lookup: CDR1 SGHRS, CDR2 YFSETQ. This CDR3 has 14 amino acids. The CDR3 sequence: CASSPGQGNQPQHF. The CDR3 DNA sequence: TGCGCCAGCAGCCCTGGACAGGGTAATCAGCCCCAGCATTTT.

This clone has just a few counts. J is TRBJ1-5 and V is TRBV25-1; D may be TRBD1 (6 bases). Germline loops: CDR1 MGHDK, CDR2 SYGVNS. Trimming shortened V by 6 bases and J by 0 bases, and 18 bases separated the two germline ends. The length of the CDR3 is 17 residues. The CDR3: CASRERRTVYSNQPQHF. The DNA for the CDR3 is TGTGCCAGCAGAGAGAGGCGGACAGTCTATAGCAATCAGCCCCAGCATTTT.

The chain couples TRBV5-1 to TRBJ2-1; 8 nucleotides align to TRBD1. The CDR3 consists of 17 residues. Per the germline V gene, CDR1 is SGHRS and CDR2 is YFSETQ. After removal of 0 bases from V and 6 bases from J, the junction contained 11 bases not matched to a gene. CDR3 nucleotides: TGCGCCAGCAGCTTGGGACAGGGGTTTTCCTACTTCAATGAGCAGTTCTTC. Translation: CASSLGQGFSYFNEQFF. The whole variable domain, remainder taken from reference TRBV5-1 and TRBJ2-1, is KAGVTQTPRYLIKTRGQQVTLSCSPISGHRSVSWYQQTPGQGLQFLFEYFSETQRNKGNFPGRFSGRQFSNSRSEMNVSTLELGDSALYLCASSLGQGFSYFNEQFFGPGTRLTVL.

This chain connects TRBV7-9 to TRBJ2-7, with D perhaps TRBD2 (5 bases). The germline V gene has CDR1 SEHNR and CDR2 FQNEAQ (reference sequence). This CDR3 has 13 amino acids. Between the trimmed V and J ends, which lost 9 bases and 0 bases, there was a span of 12 bases. The CDR3 is CASSRGYSYEQYF. CDR3 coding DNA: TGTGCCAGTAGCCGGGGTTACTCCTACGAGCAGTACTTC. The entire variable domain, with the rest obtained from reference TRBV7-9 and TRBJ2-7, is as follows: DTGVSQNPRHKITKRGQNVTFRCDPISEHNRLYWYRQTLGQGPEFLTYFQNEAQLEKSRLLSDRFSAERPKGSFSTLEIQRTEQGDSAMYLCASSRGYSYEQYFGPGTRLTVT.

The chain couples TRBV10-2 to TRBJ2-3; 7 positions agree with TRBD2. Trimming at V came to 3 bases and at J to 5 bases, leaving 8 bases not matched to a gene. The CDR3 length is 15 residues. Germline V gene sequence: CDR1 WSHSY, CDR2 SAAADI. The CDR3 spells CASSDERAGIDTQYF. CDR3 bases: TGCGCCAGCAGTGACGAGCGAGCGGGAATAGATACGCAGTATTTT.

The rearrangement joins TRBV10-3 to TRBJ2-5; possible D gene TRBD2, 6 bases. With 0 bases removed from V and 5 bases from J, the gap between germline ends came to 16 bases. CDR3 size: 16 residues. Germline values: CDR1 ENHRY, CDR2 SYGVKD. CDR3: CAISESRRSGGETQYF. CDR3 bases: TGTGCCATCAGTGAGTCGCGGCGGAGTGGGGGGGAGACCCAGTACTTC.

This chain uses TRBV6-6 with TRBJ2-5; D is ambiguous. Trimming left V 3 bases short and J 2 bases short, with 4 bases between. The CDR3 sequence is 12 residues long. From germline, CDR1 is MNHNY and CDR2 SVGAGI (reference sequence). DNA for the CDR3: TGTGCCAGCAGTTATCCACAAGAGACCCAGTACTTC. The encoded protein is CASSYPQETQYF.

V usage is TRBV5-1 and J usage is TRBJ1-2; D is uncertain. The ends were cut back, 2 bases at V and 3 bases at J, with 11 bases in the middle. From germline, CDR1 is SGHRS and CDR2 YFSETQ. This CDR3 contains 14 residues. The CDR3 DNA follows: TGCGCCAGCAGCTTAACGGGAGAGGACTATGGCTACACCTTC. This encodes CASSLTGEDYGYTF.

This chain joins TRBV7-9 and TRBJ2-7, with a tentative D call TRBD2 (5 bases). Germline V gene sequence: CDR1 SEHNR, CDR2 FQNEAQ (reference sequence). The CDR3 sequence is 15 residues long. V was pared by 4 bases and J by 5 bases, with 18 bases between. The CDR3 region has the DNA TGTGCCAGCAGCTCTGTCGGACTCCTTGGCCACGAGCAGTACTTC. As protein: CASSSVGLLGHEQYF.

In the case of this clone: Within the sample, other DNA sequences also encode this same CDR3. This sequence joins TRBV5-1 and TRBJ2-7; 10 nucleotides align to TRBD1. This CDR3 spans 14 amino acids. The J segment lost 4 bases and the V segment lost 3 bases, leaving 4 bases of the junction unmatched. CDR1 is SGHRS and CDR2 is YFSETQ in the germline V gene. In DNA form, the CDR3 reads TGCGCCAGCAGCTCGGGACAGGGGCAATACGAGCAGTACTTC. Amino acid sequence: CASSSGQGQYEQYF.